This T cell receptor (beta chain) emerged from a study of blood T cell repertoires in COVID-19. Study as a whole: Researchers got acute and convalescent COVID-19 samples from the United States, Italy and Spain.

Two negative PCRs, clearance, or symptom resolution had been documented for recovered Cohort 3 donors. In the original analysis: Nucleated cell number was recorded as an estimate derived from reference gene primer amplification. Sequenced by immunoSEQ multiplex PCR; TCRdb stores in-frame clones only, minus some. The V and J calls and the clone size are those of that table, but D and trimming were determined from the DNA. The sample has roughly 290,000 clones, 80% to 90% seen once. This CDR3 is built from 13 residues. Between the trimmed V and J ends, which lost 3 bases and 5 bases, there was a span of 7 bases. Germline lookup yields CDR1 SGHTA and CDR2 FQGNSA.

This clonotype was obtained from a man aged 30 to 39 who had recovered from COVID-19. This sequence joins TRBV7-2 and TRBJ2-2; D unresolved. Sequencing was done on a sample of PBMCs or T cells enriched from blood (not recorded which). The CDR3 spells CASSFFGTGELFF. CDR3 sequence (DNA): TGTGCCAGCAGCTTTTTCGGGACCGGGGAGCTGTTTTTT.